This entry is about one T cell receptor beta chain. Its antigen is unidentified. The sample comes from a study of cytomegalovirus exposure and HLA in healthy donors. Study-level background: Of roughly 360 genotyped donors, about 80% grouped in the Caucasian-associated ancestry cluster.

Vbeta (60) and Jbeta (13) primers were used in the PCR. Method: immunoSEQ multiplex PCR; TCRdb's copy keeps in-frame clones and lacks some. The sample includes approximately 90,000 clones, around 75% of them seen just once. Per germline, CDR1 MDHEN and CDR2 SYDVKM. With 3 bases removed from V and 0 bases from J, the gap between germline ends came to 12 bases. This CDR3 has 17 amino acids. Study-level points and caveats: Reportedly, a later analysis found an Asian-associated ancestry cluster had fewer N-insertions than the roughly 700-donor mean.

The chain recombines TRBV28 with TRBJ2-6; the D is unclear. Sequenced: PBMCs. The receptor comes from a man aged 40-55 years in good health and CMV-seronegative. The CDR3 loop is CASSFRRDSSGANVLTF. The DNA of the CDR3 is TGTGCCAGCAGTTTTAGGCGAGACTCCTCTGGGGCCAACGTCCTGACTTTC.